This entry lists 19 T cell receptor beta chains sequenced from one sample in a study of T cells in Graves' hyperthyroidism and ophthalmopathy. The CDR3 regions of TCR beta were amplified from RNA transcripts. In the first-round RT-PCR of the TCR CDR3, the HTBI primer set was used. TCRdb processed the multiplex PCR reads anew with MiXCR; each CDR3 protein has one entry. The sample carries around 430,000 distinct CDR3 sequences, about 15% recorded once. The sample was blood. Receptor source: a woman in her twenties or thirties with Graves' hyperthyroidism.

The table lists this clonotype with a few counts. The chain is built from TRBV5-1 and TRBJ2-7; 11 bases are shared with TRBD2. Germline V CDR1 and CDR2: SGHRS, YFSETQ. The V segment lost 3 bases and the J segment 3 bases; nucleotides outside the gene matches: 8. This CDR3 region has 16 residues. In DNA form, the CDR3 reads TGCGCCAGCAGCTCCGACCGGACTAGCGGGTTCTACGAGCAGTACTTC. Its translation: CASSSDRTSGFYEQYF.

This clonotype was seen many times. The CDR3 sequence is CASSFGTDREQYF. DNA of the CDR3: TGTGCCAGCAGCTTCGGTACCGACCGCGAGCAGTACTTC. The genes are TRBV7-2 and TRBJ2-7; D ambiguous. The V end lost 3 bases, the J end lost 6 bases, and 12 bases lay between the germline ends. Germline lookup yields CDR1 SGHTA and CDR2 FQGNSA. This CDR3 is built from 13 residues.

This clonotype was recorded many times. V is TRBV18 and J is TRBJ1-1; maybe TRBD1 (5 bases). The V gene lost 6 bases and the J gene lost 3 bases, with 17 bases spanning the gap. Germline-derived CDR1 and CDR2 are KGHSH and LQKENI. The CDR3 has 15 amino acids. CDR3 coding DNA: TGTGCCAGCTCTCCGAAAGCCCAGGGTGACACTGAAGCTTTCTTT. This sequence encodes CASSPKAQGDTEAFF. Drawing the rest from reference TRBV18 and TRBJ1-1, the complete variable domain is NAGVMQNPRHLVRRRGQEARLRCSPMKGHSHVYWYRQLPEEGLKFMVYLQKENIIDESGMPKERFSAEFPKEGPSILRIQQVVRGDSAAYFCASSPKAQGDTEAFFGQGTRLTVV.

This clonotype was seen a handful of times. This chain connects TRBV20-1 to TRBJ2-5, with 7 bases lining up with TRBD2. Looked up from germline, CDR1 is DFQATT and CDR2 is SNEGSKA (reference sequence). J was trimmed by 7 bases and V by 0 bases; bases with no gene match: 8. The CDR3 has 14 amino acids. The CDR3 loop reads CSARDASREGTQYF. DNA of the CDR3: TGCAGTGCTAGAGATGCGTCTAGGGAGGGGACCCAGTACTTC.

This clonotype was recorded at least ten times. V is TRBV24-1 and J is TRBJ2-7; TRBD1 is a possible D gene (6 bases). The germline V and J ends were trimmed by 4 bases and 1 base, with 16 bases remaining between them. Germline-derived CDR1 and CDR2 are KGHDR and SFDVKD. This CDR3 region has 16 residues. The CDR3 DNA follows: TGTGCCACCAGTGACGATAAGGGGGACGGATCCTACGAGCAGTACTTC. Residues: CATSDDKGDGSYEQYF.

This clonotype turned up a few times. The chain carries TRBV24-1 and TRBJ2-7; D unclear. This CDR3 has 13 amino acids. The V end was cut by 6 bases, the J end by 5 bases, with 13 bases between. Per the germline V gene, CDR1 is KGHDR and CDR2 is SFDVKD. The CDR3, as DNA: TGTGCCACCAGTCGGGCCGGGTCGCACGAGCAGTACTTC. It specifies CATSRAGSHEQYF.

The CDR3 protein is CASSLQGWQYF. CDR3 in DNA: TGTGCCAGCAGCTTACAGGGGTGGCAGTACTTC. The V gene is TRBV13, the J gene TRBJ2-7, with a weak D call TRBD1 (6 bases). Germline V gene data show CDR1 as PRHDT and CDR2 as FYEKMQ (reference sequence). The CDR3 has 11 residues. V gave up 2 bases and J gave up 9 bases, with 8 bases separating them.

The J gene is TRBJ2-1, the V gene TRBV18, with D perhaps TRBD1 (6 bases). The CDR3 extends over 17 amino acids. Trimming removed 2 bases from V and 7 bases from J, with 21 bases in between. Germline V gene lookup returns CDR1 KGHSH and CDR2 LQKENI. The CDR3: CASSPVRGLSRGNEQFF. The DNA of the CDR3 is TGTGCCAGCTCACCAGTTCGGGGCCTTTCTAGGGGGAATGAGCAGTTCTTC.

This clonotype showed up many times. The rearrangement uses TRBV7-2 and TRBJ2-5; the match to TRBD1 covers 11 bases. Per germline, CDR1 SGHTA and CDR2 FQGNSA. V was pared by 5 bases and J by 5 bases, with 4 bases of the junction left unmatched. This CDR3 has 14 residues. The CDR3 nucleotides are TGTGCCAGCAGCCCGGACAGGGGGCAGGAGACCCAGTACTTC. Translation gives CASSPDRGQETQYF.

The chain employs TRBV7-8 and TRBJ1-6; D not certain. The germline V gene encodes CDR1 SGHVS and CDR2 FQNEAQ. V was pared by 3 bases and J by 9 bases, with 9 bases between. CDR3 size: 13 residues. The CDR3 DNA sequence: TGTGCCAGCAGCTTGGCCAGGTCTTCACCCCTCCACTTT. Residues: CASSLARSSPLHF.

This clonotype showed up just a few times. This sequence joins TRBV20-1 and TRBJ1-1; D is undetermined. V was shortened by 0 bases and J by 0 bases, with 14 bases between the two germline ends. Germline CDR1 reads DFQATT; CDR2 reads SNEGSKA (reference sequence). There are 16 residues in the CDR3. The CDR3 reads CSARDTTGFLNTEAFF. CDR3 coding DNA: TGCAGTGCTAGAGACACTACTGGGTTTTTGAACACTGAAGCTTTCTTT.

Comments on this clonotype: The junction departs from germline at one end; a sequencing error may be responsible. The chain is built from TRBV9 and TRBJ2-7, with TRBD2 matching over 10 bases. Germline CDR1 SGDLS, CDR2 YYNGEE. This CDR3 is built from 14 residues. CDR3 amino acids: CASSVELAGVEQCF. CDR3 DNA sequence: TGTGCCAGCAGCGTAGAGCTAGCGGGAGTCGAGCAGTGCTTC.

This clonotype was seen repeatedly, ten times or more. The chain has TRBV6-5 and TRBJ2-2; TRBD2 agrees at 9 bases. CDR3 length: 18 residues. Germline V lookup: CDR1 MNHEY, CDR2 SVGAGI. Trimming removed 4 bases from V and 5 bases from J; junction bases left unmatched: 14. CDR3 bases: TGTGCCAGCAGTTCCAGCCCGGTACTAGCGGGTATAACCGGGGAGCTGTTTTTT. Its protein product is CASSSSPVLAGITGELFF.

V is TRBV20-1 and J is TRBJ2-5; 7 bases match TRBD1. The trim removed 5 bases at V and 2 bases at J, leaving 11 bases unmatched. Germline lookup yields CDR1 DFQATT and CDR2 SNEGSKA (reference sequence). The CDR3 runs 15 residues. CDR3 loop: CSAGSRGTLQETQYF. In DNA form, the CDR3 reads TGCAGTGCTGGCAGCAGGGGGACCTTACAAGAGACCCAGTACTTC.

The gene calls are TRBV19 and TRBJ2-3, with TRBD2 matching 7 bases. The CDR3 totals 14 residues. Trimming removed 5 bases from V and 7 bases from J; junction bases left unmatched: 9. Germline CDR1 and CDR2: LNHDA and SQIVND (reference sequence). CDR3 DNA sequence: TGTGCCAGTAGTGAGAGGGAGGGGACCCATACGCAGTATTTT. Its translation is CASSEREGTHTQYF.

The chain employs TRBV4-1 and TRBJ1-1, with 7 bases that match TRBD1. Germline CDR1 MGHRA, CDR2 YSYEKL. Trimming took 1 base from V and 1 from J; bases not matched to a gene: 15. This CDR3 is built from 19 residues. The CDR3 DNA is TGCGCCAGCAGCCAAGGCCGGCTACAGGGGACTCCGGGGAACACTGAAGCTTTCTTT. Protein sequence: CASSQGRLQGTPGNTEAFF.

This clonotype was counted ten times or more. The V gene is TRBV20-1, the J gene TRBJ1-1; D unclear. This CDR3 has 14 amino acids. V was pared by 4 bases and J by 2 bases, with 14 bases between. CDR1 DFQATT and CDR2 SNEGSKA come from the germline V gene (reference sequence). CDR3 loop: CSANPTELNTEAFF. CDR3 DNA: TGCAGTGCTAACCCGACCGAACTTAACACTGAAGCTTTCTTT.

This clonotype was seen more than once but under ten times. The rearrangement uses TRBV9 and TRBJ1-2; TRBD1 aligns across 8 bases. The J segment lost 4 bases and the V segment lost 2 bases, leaving 4 bases of the junction unmatched. Germline lookup yields CDR1 SGDLS and CDR2 YYNGEE. The CDR3 has 14 amino acids. Here the CDR3 reads CASSVDRAFYGYTF. The CDR3 DNA is TGTGCCAGCAGCGTGGACAGGGCTTTCTATGGCTACACCTTC.

This clonotype was counted ten times or more. The gene calls are TRBV18 and TRBJ1-1, with D uncertain. The V end lost 2 bases, the J end lost 2 bases, and 6 bases lay between the germline ends. Per the germline V gene, CDR1 is KGHSH and CDR2 is LQKENI. The CDR3 runs to 13 residues. DNA of the CDR3: TGTGCCAGCTCACCATTAGGTAACACTGAAGCTTTCTTT. Translating gives CASSPLGNTEAFF.